The T cell receptor beta chain described here comes from a study of cytomegalovirus exposure and HLA in healthy donors. Study context: Around 80 million unique TCRs from HLA-typed donors were held in an early data release.

In the PCR, 60 Vbeta and 13 Jbeta primers were used. Clones were sequenced by immunoSEQ multiplex PCR, and TCRdb holds only the in-frame ones, with some missing. The repertoire table contains 150,000 to 250,000 clones. There are 15 residues in the CDR3. The trim removed 2 bases at V and 7 bases at J, leaving 7 bases unmatched. The germline CDR1 and CDR2 sequences are GTSNPN and SVGIG (reference sequence). Points from the study as a whole: In a later analysis, across HLA loci, associated TCR counts were highest for DRB1, lowest for HLA-C. 87-base-pair reads could not separate some V segments, including TRBV6-2 and TRBV6-3.

On this clone: Its antigen is not identified.

The specimen was PBMCs. V gene TRBV30 combines with J gene TRBJ2-2, with 10 bases aligning to TRBD2. The sequence derives from a boy aged 5 to 17 in good health and CMV-seronegative. The CDR3, as DNA: TGTGCCTGGAGTCCAAGCGGGGGGGAGGTCGGGGAGCTGTTTTTT. Translating it yields CAWSPSGGEVGELFF.